This paragraph reports one TCR beta chain. Its antigen is unidentified. The sample comes from a study of vaccination and CD4 T cells after COVID-19. Study overall: Researchers treated cells with overlapping spike peptides taken from SARS-CoV-2, HCoV-NL63, HCoV-OC43 and HCoV-229E. Points from the study as a whole: Convalescent patients had a median roughly 90% of reactive clones appearing only post-vaccination. Spike mono-reactivity applied to 304 of 307 vaccine-specific clones detected in convalescent patients.

CD4+ T cells that had been cultured provided DNA sequenced with the Oncomine TCR Beta short-read assay. TCRdb re-called the PCR reads through MiXCR, storing one row per CDR3 protein. The sample lists thousands of distinct CDR3 sequences, 40% to 55% occurring once. V lost 5 bases, J lost 3 bases, and 13 bases lay in between. Germline V gene sequence: CDR1 SQVTM, CDR2 ANQGSEA. CDR3 size: 13 residues. Treatment reported: approximately nine-day PBMC culture with coronavirus spike peptide pools or control peptides (ViraFEST assay). Before the COVID-19 pandemic (2011-2018), CD4+ T cells were obtained from the unexposed donor.

V and J are TRBV29-1 and TRBJ1-1; the D is unclear. This clonotype originated in a human donor in good health. The sample consisted of CD4+ T cells from blood, cultured in vitro. The CDR3 nucleotides read TGCAGCGTTCATATAAACCGGGACACTGAAGCTTTCTTT. Amino acids: CSVHINRDTEAFF.